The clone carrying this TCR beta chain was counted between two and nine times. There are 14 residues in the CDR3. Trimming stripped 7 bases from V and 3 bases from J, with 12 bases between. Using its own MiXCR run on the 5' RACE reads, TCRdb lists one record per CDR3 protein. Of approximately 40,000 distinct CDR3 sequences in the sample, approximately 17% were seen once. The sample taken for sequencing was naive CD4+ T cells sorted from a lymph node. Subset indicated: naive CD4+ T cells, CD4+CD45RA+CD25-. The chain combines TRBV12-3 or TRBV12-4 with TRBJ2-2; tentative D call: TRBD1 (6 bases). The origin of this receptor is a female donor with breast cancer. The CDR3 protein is CASTSRGYTGELFF. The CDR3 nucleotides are TGTGCCAGCACCTCCAGGGGTTACACCGGGGAGCTGTTTTTT.